The TCR beta chain under discussion was sequenced for a study of blood T cell repertoires in COVID-19. Only a few counts were recorded for this clone. In the original processing: Using reference gene primer amplification, nucleated cell counts were estimated. Clones were sequenced by immunoSEQ multiplex PCR, and TCRdb holds only the in-frame ones, with some missing. Clone size and the V and J calls come from that table; the DNA yielded D and trimming. The data hold about 56,000 clones, with around four fifths observed a single time. V shed 0 bases, J shed 7 bases, and the junction held 8 bases outside the gene matches. In germline, CDR1 is LGHDT, CDR2 YNNKEL (reference sequence). CDR3 length equals 16 residues.

V and J are TRBV3-1 (or the pseudogene TRBV3-2) and TRBJ2-1; 8 bases fit TRBD2. The sequenced material came from peripheral blood. The clonotype comes from a woman older than 75 with acute or convalescent COVID-19. CDR3 nucleotides: TGTGCCAGCAGCCAAGATCTAGCGGGTTATTTTAATGAGCAGTTCTTC. It is translated as CASSQDLAGYFNEQFF.